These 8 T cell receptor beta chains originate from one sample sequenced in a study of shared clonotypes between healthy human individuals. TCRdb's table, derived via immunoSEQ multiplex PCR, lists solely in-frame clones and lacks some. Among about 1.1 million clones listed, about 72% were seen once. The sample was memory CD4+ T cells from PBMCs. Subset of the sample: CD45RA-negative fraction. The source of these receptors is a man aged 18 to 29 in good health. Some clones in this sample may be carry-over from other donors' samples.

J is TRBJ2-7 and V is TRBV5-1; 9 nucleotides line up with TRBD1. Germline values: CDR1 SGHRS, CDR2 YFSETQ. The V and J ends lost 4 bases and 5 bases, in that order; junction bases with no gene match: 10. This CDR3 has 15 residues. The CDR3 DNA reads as TGCGCCAGCAGCCAACTGGACAGGGGCAGGGACGAGCAGTACTTC. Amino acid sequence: CASSQLDRGRDEQYF.

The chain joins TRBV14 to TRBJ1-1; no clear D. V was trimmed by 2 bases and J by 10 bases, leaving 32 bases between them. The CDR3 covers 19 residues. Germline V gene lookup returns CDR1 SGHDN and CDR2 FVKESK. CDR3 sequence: CASSQIMGAFGLSGEGAFF. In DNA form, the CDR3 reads TGTGCCAGCAGCCAAATAATGGGTGCTTTCGGGCTCAGTGGTGAGGGAGCTTTCTTT.

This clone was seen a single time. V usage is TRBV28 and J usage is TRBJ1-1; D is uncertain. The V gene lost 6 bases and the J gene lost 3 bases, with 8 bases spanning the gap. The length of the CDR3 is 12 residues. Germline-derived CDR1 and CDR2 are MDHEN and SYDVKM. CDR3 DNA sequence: TGTGCCAGCAGAGGCAGCTACACTGAAGCTTTCTTT. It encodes CASRGSYTEAFF.

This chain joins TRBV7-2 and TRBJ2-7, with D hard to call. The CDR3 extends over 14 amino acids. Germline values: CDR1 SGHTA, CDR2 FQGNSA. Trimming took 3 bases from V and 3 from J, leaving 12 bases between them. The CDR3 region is CASSFYQSLYEQYF. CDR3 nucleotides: TGTGCCAGCAGCTTTTACCAGTCTCTCTACGAGCAGTACTTC.

CDR3 residues: CASTLGRDWKSEQYF. CDR3 bases: TGTGCCAGCACCCTAGGGAGGGACTGGAAGAGCGAGCAGTACTTC. The V call is TRBV28, the J call TRBJ2-7, with 7 bases matching TRBD2. In germline, CDR1 is MDHEN, CDR2 SYDVKM. Losses at the gene ends were 7 bases for V and 6 bases for J; bases not matched to a gene: 15. The CDR3 has 15 amino acids.

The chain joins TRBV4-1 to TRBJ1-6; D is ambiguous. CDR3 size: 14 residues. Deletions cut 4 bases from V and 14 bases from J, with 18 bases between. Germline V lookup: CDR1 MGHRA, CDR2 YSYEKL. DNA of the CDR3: TGCGCCAGCAGCCCCCCAACCATGCCACGCACCCTCCACTTT. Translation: CASSPPTMPRTLHF.

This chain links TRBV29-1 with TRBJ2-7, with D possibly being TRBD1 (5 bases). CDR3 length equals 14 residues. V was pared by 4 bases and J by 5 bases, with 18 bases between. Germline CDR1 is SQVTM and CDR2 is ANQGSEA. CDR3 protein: CSVGGSGFLNEQYF. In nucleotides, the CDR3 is TGCAGCGTTGGAGGTTCAGGGTTTTTGAACGAGCAGTACTTC.

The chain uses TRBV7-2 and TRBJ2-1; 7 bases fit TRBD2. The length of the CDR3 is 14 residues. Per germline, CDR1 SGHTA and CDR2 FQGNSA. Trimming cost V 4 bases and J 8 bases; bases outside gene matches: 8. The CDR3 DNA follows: TGTGCCAGCAGCTCCCCGCGGGGGTGGGATGAGCAGTTCTTC. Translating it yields CASSSPRGWDEQFF.